A single sample is the source of the 23 T cell receptor beta chains below, sequenced in a study of molecular identifiers for immune sequencing clone quantification. TCRdb redid the calling of the PCR reads with MiXCR, one entry per CDR3 protein. This table holds roughly 65,000 distinct CDR3 sequences, around 17% found once. Sequenced sample: naive CD8+ T cells from blood, with Jurkat cell RNA spiked in. Subset given: FACS-sorted CD8+CD4-CCR7+CD45RA+ naive T cells. The receptors derive from a human donor in good health. Some libraries in this study had Jurkat cell RNA spiked in.

This clonotype was detected many times. The chain uses TRBV7-2 and TRBJ2-1; D possibly corresponds to TRBD2 (6 bases). Between the trimmed V and J ends, which lost 0 bases and 5 bases, there was a span of 17 bases. Germline V gene sequence: CDR1 SGHTA, CDR2 FQGNSA. The CDR3 is 17 residues long. In DNA, the CDR3 is TGTGCCAGCAGCTTAGCGCGTGGACTACCGGAGAACAATGAGCAGTTCTTC. Protein sequence: CASSLARGLPENNEQFF.

The chain combines TRBV14 with TRBJ2-3; D remains unclear. CDR1 and CDR2 (germline): SGHDN, FVKESK. Trimming removed 4 bases at V and 9 bases at J, with 11 bases between. This CDR3 has 12 residues. The DNA for the CDR3 is TGTGCCAGCAGCCTCAGGTTTGGGACGCAGTATTTT. It specifies CASSLRFGTQYF.

Many counts were recorded for this clonotype. CDR3 bases: TGCGCCAGCAGCCCCGGGACAGGGACGGATACGCAGTATTTT. Protein sequence: CASSPGTGTDTQYF. The genes are TRBV5-1 and TRBJ2-3; 9 positions agree with TRBD1. Germline CDR1 reads SGHRS; CDR2 reads YFSETQ. The CDR3 totals 14 residues. The J segment lost 6 bases and the V segment lost 4 bases, leaving 6 bases of the junction unmatched.

This CDR3 is CATDEGADTEAFF. The CDR3 DNA follows: TGTGCCACCGACGAGGGGGCGGACACTGAAGCTTTCTTT. V gene TRBV6-6 combines with J gene TRBJ1-1; 7 bases are a match to TRBD1. The CDR3 length is 13 residues. The V and J ends lost 10 bases and 3 bases, in that order; junction bases with no gene match: 8. The V gene's germline CDR1 is MNHNY and CDR2 SVGAGI (reference sequence).

Ten or more counts support this clonotype. The chain recombines TRBV7-9 with TRBJ2-1; 10 nucleotides line up with TRBD2. Germline assignment: CDR1 SEHNR and CDR2 FQNEAQ (reference sequence). The CDR3 length is 13 residues. V gave up 7 bases and J gave up 8 bases; unmatched junction bases: 5. The CDR3 DNA sequence: TGTGCCAGCACACTCAGCGGGAGGGATGAGCAGTTCTTC. This gives the protein CASTLSGRDEQFF.

This clonotype was detected ten times or more. V and J are TRBV2 and TRBJ2-2; a weak D match, TRBD1 (5 bases). The CDR3 has 17 residues. In germline, CDR1 is SNHLY, CDR2 FYNNEI. V gave up 10 bases and J gave up 2 bases, with 23 bases separating them. CDR3 in amino acids: CAKSYPTTTANTGELFF. CDR3 in DNA: TGTGCCAAATCCTATCCCACAACGACAGCTAACACCGGGGAGCTGTTTTTT.

This clonotype was counted many times. This rearrangement joins TRBV13 to TRBJ2-7; weak D call: TRBD1 (5 bases). The CDR3 has 14 amino acids. Germline V gives CDR1 PRHDT, CDR2 FYEKMQ (reference sequence). V was pared by 5 bases and J by 6 bases, with 17 bases between. The CDR3 loop is CASSPRQLKGEQYF. Written as DNA, the CDR3 is TGTGCCAGCAGCCCACGACAGTTGAAGGGCGAGCAGTACTTC.

The chain employs TRBV9 and TRBJ2-5, with D unresolved. Germline assignment: CDR1 SGDLS and CDR2 YYNGEE. V dropped 0 bases and J dropped 1 base, with 7 bases sitting between them. The CDR3 has 14 residues. The CDR3, as DNA: TGTGCCAGCAGCGTAGGGACCTCCCAAGAGACCCAGTACTTC. It translates to CASSVGTSQETQYF.

This chain joins TRBV25-1 and TRBJ2-1; D possibly uses TRBD1 or TRBD2 (6 bases each). The CDR3 is 13 amino acids. The germline V gene has CDR1 MGHDK and CDR2 SYGVNS. V was cut by 2 bases and J by 9 bases, with 11 bases left in between. The CDR3 sequence is CASSERGDGEQFF. The CDR3 DNA is TGTGCCAGCAGTGAAAGGGGGGATGGTGAGCAGTTCTTC.

This clonotype has a count of ten or more. The chain uses TRBV3-1 and TRBJ1-3; 9 nucleotides match TRBD1. The J segment lost 8 bases and the V segment lost 0 bases, leaving 5 bases of the junction unmatched. CDR1 and CDR2 from the germline V gene are LGHDT and YNNKEL (reference sequence). CDR3 length equals 15 residues. The CDR3 nucleotides are TGTGCCAGCAGCCAAGACGGACAGGGGTCATACACCATATATTTT. The encoded protein is CASSQDGQGSYTIYF.

The chain links TRBV4-2 to TRBJ1-1; D gene unclear. From germline, CDR1 is LGHNA and CDR2 YNFKEQ. Trimming took off 3 bases at V and 11 bases at J, with 13 bases between the two ends. The CDR3 has 12 residues. The chain's CDR3 is CASSQGEGMAFF. In DNA, the CDR3 is TGTGCCAGCAGCCAGGGCGAAGGGATGGCTTTCTTT.

At least ten counts were recorded for this clonotype. The chain employs TRBV29-1 and TRBJ2-7; TRBD1 might be the D (6 bases). Germline V gene lookup returns CDR1 SQVTM and CDR2 ANQGSEA. The germline V and J ends were trimmed by 7 bases and 3 bases, with 10 bases remaining between them. The CDR3 contains 11 residues. The CDR3, as DNA: TGCAGCGGACAAGGGGGCTACGAGCAGTACTTC. Its protein is CSGQGGYEQYF.

About this clonotype: A junction end diverges from the germline sequence, so it may reflect a read error. The chain has TRBV9 and TRBJ2-3; 9 nucleotides agree with TRBD2. Germline loops: CDR1 SGDLS, CDR2 YYNGEE. The CDR3 covers 17 residues. Here the CDR3 reads CASSVGIGAGGTDTQYF. The CDR3 DNA follows: TGTGCCAGCAGCGTAGGAATCGGAGCGGGAGGCACGGATACGCAGTATTTT.

Only a few counts were recorded for this clonotype. A much larger clone lies a single base off, so this may be a read error. The J gene is TRBJ1-5, the V gene TRBV28, with D possibly TRBD1 on 6 matching bases. In germline, CDR1 is MDHEN, CDR2 SYDVKM. Trimming cost V 4 bases and J 0 bases, with 22 bases left between them. There are 19 residues in the CDR3. In DNA form, the CDR3 reads TGTGCCAGCAGTTCATTAGATGGGACAAGGCCTTATAGCAATCAGCCCCAGCATTTT. Protein: CASSSLDGTRPYSNQPQHF.

On this clonotype itself: This may be a read error: a much more frequent sequence differs by one nucleotide. The chain recombines TRBV12-3 or TRBV12-4 with TRBJ2-5; D unclear. The length of the CDR3 is 14 residues. In nucleotides, the CDR3 is TGTGCCAGCAGTTTCGTCTCGGGCCAAGAGACCCGGTACTTC. Amino acids: CASSFVSGQETRYF.

The J gene is TRBJ2-3, the V gene TRBV19, with TRBD2 matching over 9 bases. The CDR3 is 15 residues long. V dropped 6 bases and J dropped 1; count of bases not matched to a gene: 5. CDR1 LNHDA and CDR2 SQIVND come from the germline V gene (reference sequence). The CDR3 DNA reads TGTGCCAGTAGCACTAGCGGGTGGGGCACAGATACGCAGTATTTT. Protein product: CASSTSGWGTDTQYF.

Concerning this clonotype itself: A read error may produce the germline difference seen at one junction end. The chain couples TRBV11-2 to TRBJ2-1, with a possible D match to TRBD2 (6 bases). CDR3 length: 15 residues. Germline CDR1 and CDR2: SGHAT and FQNNGV. Here the CDR3 reads CARSLALGLSNEQFF. The CDR3 DNA reads as TGTGCCCGCAGCTTAGCCCTCGGACTATCGAATGAGCAGTTCTTC.

In regard to this clonotype: A read error may be the cause here, since a much bigger clone is one base away. The J gene is TRBJ2-7, the V gene TRBV27; tentatively, D is TRBD2 (6 bases). From germline, CDR1 is MNHEY and CDR2 SMNVEV (reference sequence). The CDR3 loop spans 15 amino acids. V was clipped by 5 bases and J by 9 bases, with 23 bases between them. CDR3 nucleotides: TGTGCCAGCAGTCCCCTGACTAGTTCGTTAAACGGGCAGTACTTC. Residues: CASSPLTSSLNGQYF.

This clonotype was seen at least ten times. V usage is TRBV7-9 and J usage is TRBJ1-4; no clear D. Germline V lookup: CDR1 SEHNR, CDR2 FQNEAQ (reference sequence). CDR3 size: 13 residues. Trimming stripped 2 bases from V and 6 bases from J, with 7 bases between. CDR3 sequence (DNA): TGTGCCAGCAGCTTATCAGAGGATGAAAAACTGTTTTTT. Amino acids: CASSLSEDEKLFF.

The chain combines TRBV6-5 with TRBJ2-2; 11 bases are a match to TRBD2. In germline, CDR1 is MNHEY, CDR2 SVGAGI. The CDR3 totals 17 residues. V gave up 4 bases and J gave up 5 bases; unmatched junction bases: 9. The CDR3 loop reads CASSSRGTSGATGELFF. DNA of the CDR3: TGTGCCAGCAGTTCAAGGGGGACTAGCGGAGCGACCGGGGAGCTGTTTTTT.

There are many counts of this clonotype. The CDR3 region is CASSPVWGDTEAFF. As DNA, the CDR3 is TGTGCCAGCAGCCCGGTGTGGGGGGACACTGAAGCTTTCTTT. This chain connects TRBV7-8 to TRBJ1-1; maybe TRBD1 (5 bases). The CDR3 runs to 14 residues. Trimming pared 5 bases from V and 3 bases from J, leaving 13 bases between. CDR1 is SGHVS, CDR2 FQNEAQ, per germline.

Remarks on this clonotype: With a much larger clone just one base away, this may be a read error. This chain joins TRBV4-3 and TRBJ2-3, with 11 bases fitting TRBD2. Germline values: CDR1 LGHNA, CDR2 YSLEER. The CDR3 totals 18 residues. This CDR3 reads CASSQDGSGLAATVTQYF. The DNA for the CDR3 is TGCGCCAGCAGCCAAGATGGGTCGGGACTAGCGGCCACAGTTACGCAGTATTTT.

This clonotype was seen many times. The rearrangement joins TRBV12-2 to TRBJ1-2. TRBV12-2 is an annotated pseudogene. The CDR3 is made up of 13 amino acids. The CDR3 protein is CASRLGQEYGYTF. In DNA form, the CDR3 reads TGTGCAAGTCGCTTAGGGCAGGAGTATGGCTACACCTTC.